This entry lists 26 T cell receptor beta chains sequenced from one sample in a study of CD8 T cells in ankylosing spondylitis. One entry per CDR3 protein, called by TCRdb with MiXCR from the 5' RACE reads. Of 300,000 to 350,000 distinct CDR3 sequences in the sample, about a fifth were seen once. Sequencing used blood, either unsorted or a sorted T cell fraction (not recorded which). The source is a female donor with ankylosing spondylitis or in good health (not recorded which).

This chain connects TRBV6-5 to TRBJ2-7; 10 bases agree with TRBD1. The J segment lost 5 bases and the V segment lost 2 bases, leaving 9 bases of the junction unmatched. The CDR3 spans 16 residues. Looked up from germline, CDR1 is MNHEY and CDR2 is SVGAGI. CDR3 nucleotide sequence: TGTGCCAGCAGTTACGGCCGGGACAGGGGCTTCCACGAGCAGTACTTC. Amino acid sequence: CASSYGRDRGFHEQYF.

This chain uses TRBV12-3 or TRBV12-4 with TRBJ2-2; D unclear. This CDR3 comprises 12 residues. V was pared by 6 bases and J by 8 bases, with 10 bases between. The CDR3 loop is CASRPPRGELFF. The CDR3 nucleotides are TGTGCCAGCAGGCCCCCCAGGGGGGAGCTGTTTTTT.

The rearrangement joins TRBV28 to TRBJ2-7; D gene ambiguous. The CDR3 is 14 amino acids. Germline CDR1 MDHEN, CDR2 SYDVKM. With 7 bases removed from V and 5 bases from J, the gap between germline ends came to 18 bases. For the CDR3, the DNA is TGTGCCAGCACCGCTCCCGTCCTCCCCCACGAGCAGTACTTC. Translated, it gives CASTAPVLPHEQYF.

The chain recombines TRBV7-9 with TRBJ2-3; D unclear. There are 13 residues in the CDR3. V lost 1 base and J lost 9, with 11 bases in between. Germline CDR1 reads SEHNR; CDR2 reads FQNEAQ (reference sequence). In nucleotides, the CDR3 is TGTGCCAGCAGCTTAGGGGCCGTTACGACGCAGTATTTT. Protein: CASSLGAVTTQYF.

The chain's CDR3 is CASIRAGGGYEQYF. The CDR3 bases are TGTGCCAGCATAAGAGCGGGAGGGGGGTACGAGCAGTACTTC. The rearrangement uses TRBV2 and TRBJ2-7; 10 bases line up with TRBD2. The CDR3 has 14 amino acids. V lost 7 bases, J lost 4 bases, and 7 bases stayed unmatched. Per germline, CDR1 SNHLY and CDR2 FYNNEI.

This clonotype was recorded at least ten times. The J gene is TRBJ1-5, the V gene TRBV10-3; D unclear. Trimming took off 5 bases at V and 7 bases at J, with 12 bases between the two ends. CDR1 and CDR2 from the germline V gene are ENHRY and SYGVKD. There are 13 residues in the CDR3. The CDR3 region is CAISRGAEQPQHF. The CDR3 nucleotides read TGTGCCATCAGTAGAGGAGCCGAACAGCCCCAGCATTTT.

The chain recombines TRBV12-3 or TRBV12-4 with TRBJ1-4, with a weak D call TRBD1 (6 bases). The CDR3 is made up of 15 amino acids. V was trimmed by 1 base and J by 0 bases, leaving 6 bases between them. The CDR3 loop reads CASSLGQATNEKLFF. The CDR3 coding sequence is TGTGCCAGCAGTTTAGGACAGGCAACTAATGAAAAACTGTTTTTT.

Remarks on this clonotype: The limits of the CDR3 on the DNA are not certain, so only TCRdb's listed CDR3 is given. V and J are TRBV2 and TRBJ2-6; the DNA was not used to check the table's D call, TRBD2. The CDR3 spans 16 amino acids, including both terminal residues. CDR1 SNHLY and CDR2 FYNNEI come from the germline V gene. Here the CDR3 reads CASSTSRREGANVLTF.

The chain carries TRBV4-3 and TRBJ2-7; D not certain. Germline assignment: CDR1 LGHNA and CDR2 YSLEER. The germline V and J ends were trimmed by 4 bases and 1 base, with 11 bases remaining between them. The CDR3 extends over 14 amino acids. The CDR3 here is CASSPVWLSYEQYF. The DNA for the CDR3 is TGCGCCAGCAGCCCCGTTTGGCTATCCTACGAGCAGTACTTC.

The J gene is TRBJ1-2, the V gene TRBV9, with D unclear. This CDR3 has 14 residues. Trimming left V 0 bases short and J 0 bases short, with 6 bases between. The germline gives CDR1 SGDLS, CDR2 YYNGEE. CDR3 nucleotide sequence: TGTGCCAGCAGCGTAGGAGACACTAACTATGGCTACACCTTC. It encodes CASSVGDTNYGYTF.

The chain carries TRBV28 and TRBJ1-2, with D perhaps matching TRBD1 (6 bases). Trimming pared 5 bases from V and 3 bases from J, leaving 22 bases between. This CDR3 has 17 amino acids. Germline loops: CDR1 MDHEN, CDR2 SYDVKM. In nucleotides, the CDR3 is TGTGCCAGCAGTCTACCGGGACAAACCGGTCGATACTATGGCTACACCTTC. It codes for CASSLPGQTGRYYGYTF.

The V gene is TRBV27, the J gene TRBJ2-4; 11 bases match TRBD1. Germline CDR1 MNHEY, CDR2 SMNVEV (reference sequence). Trimming took 8 bases from V and 4 from J; bases not matched to a gene: 4. The CDR3 totals 14 residues. This CDR3 reads CASRDRGWKNIQYF. As DNA, the CDR3 is TGTGCCAGCCGGGACAGGGGGTGGAAAAACATTCAGTACTTC.

This clonotype was detected only a few times. V usage is TRBV29-1 and J usage is TRBJ2-7; maybe TRBD2 (5 bases). This CDR3 has 15 residues. V shed 1 base and J shed 3 bases, with 16 bases lying between them. Germline V gives CDR1 SQVTM, CDR2 ANQGSEA. This CDR3 reads CSVEVGKPGIYEQYF. The DNA for the CDR3 is TGCAGCGTTGAAGTAGGAAAGCCGGGAATCTACGAGCAGTACTTC.

Here the CDR3 DNA reads TGTGCCAGCAGGGGACAGGGGGCGAACACTGAAGCTTTCTTT. It yields the protein CASRGQGANTEAFF. The chain employs TRBV7-2 and TRBJ1-1, with 12 bases lining up with TRBD1. The germline V gene has CDR1 SGHTA and CDR2 FQGNSA. CDR3 length: 14 residues. V lost 6 bases, J lost 1 base, and 0 bases stayed unmatched. Drawing the rest from reference TRBV7-2 and TRBJ1-1, the complete variable domain is GAGVSQSPSNKVTEKGKDVELRCDPISGHTALYWYRQSLGQGLEFLIYFQGNSAPDKSGLPSDRFSAERTGGSVSTLTIQRTQQEDSAVYLCASRGQGANTEAFFGQGTRLTVV.

This clonotype was seen once. The chain is built from TRBV19 and TRBJ1-4; D might be TRBD1 (5 bases). The V end was cut by 4 bases, the J end by 8 bases, with 11 bases between. The CDR3 has 13 residues. In germline, CDR1 is LNHDA, CDR2 SQIVND (reference sequence). The DNA of the CDR3 is TGTGCCAGTAGTAACAGGCTTGGAGAAAAACTGTTTTTT. Its translation is CASSNRLGEKLFF.

This clonotype was counted many times. J is TRBJ2-1 and V is TRBV29-1; D is perhaps TRBD1 (6 bases). Germline CDR1 reads SQVTM; CDR2 reads ANQGSEA. V was shortened by 2 bases and J by 5 bases, with 16 bases between the two germline ends. This CDR3 region has 15 residues. DNA for the CDR3: TGCAGCGTTGAATCGTGGCAGGGGATCGACAATGAGCAGTTCTTC. It encodes CSVESWQGIDNEQFF.

This clonotype has at least ten counts. The chain recombines TRBV12-3 or TRBV12-4 with TRBJ2-1; D tentatively reads TRBD1 or TRBD2 (7 bases each). Trimming took off 6 bases at V and 5 bases at J, with 14 bases between the two ends. The CDR3 extends over 14 amino acids. The DNA of the CDR3 is TGTGCCAGCAGGAACAGGGGAGGGCACAATGAGCAGTTCTTC. It specifies CASRNRGGHNEQFF.

The chain uses TRBV10-3 and TRBJ2-6; D unresolved. Deletions cut 11 bases from V and 0 bases from J, with 20 bases between. Germline-derived CDR1 and CDR2 are ENHRY and SYGVKD. This CDR3 contains 17 residues. CDR3 residues: CASRGPRLFSGANVLTF. CDR3 sequence (DNA): TGTGCCTCCCGTGGGCCCAGGCTATTCTCTGGGGCCAACGTCCTGACTTTC.

In its sample, this clonotype was seen a few times. The J gene is TRBJ2-7, the V gene TRBV29-1; D is possibly TRBD1 (5 bases). Germline values: CDR1 SQVTM, CDR2 ANQGSEA. This CDR3 spans 13 amino acids. Trimming removed 7 bases from V and 2 bases from J, with 15 bases in between. The CDR3 DNA is TGCAGCGCCGTTCAGGGATCTCCCTACGAGCAGTACTTC. Encoded protein: CSAVQGSPYEQYF.

The chain has TRBV10-3 and TRBJ2-1; D uncertain. Looked up from germline, CDR1 is ENHRY and CDR2 is SYGVKD. The CDR3 has 11 amino acids. Trimming removed 3 bases from V and 10 bases from J, with 7 bases in between. The CDR3 nucleotides are TGTGCCATCAGTGAAGACCAGGAGCAGTTCTTC. It yields the protein CAISEDQEQFF.

With regard to this clonotype: Just one base apart from a much larger clone, this may be a read error. The chain carries TRBV12-3 or TRBV12-4 and TRBJ1-1, with D uncertain. The CDR3 totals 12 residues. Trimming left V 3 bases short and J 5 bases short, with 7 bases between. CDR3 in amino acids: CASSFIGTEAFF. The CDR3, as DNA: TGTGCCAGCAGTTTCATTGGGACTGAAGCTTTCTTT.

This clonotype was seen a few times. J is TRBJ1-6 and V is TRBV9, with D tentatively TRBD1 (5 bases). This CDR3 spans 12 amino acids. Germline loops: CDR1 SGDLS, CDR2 YYNGEE. The V end was cut by 0 bases, the J end by 12 bases, with 7 bases between. The CDR3 loop is CASSVGGRPLHF. DNA of the CDR3: TGTGCCAGCAGCGTAGGGGGGAGACCCCTCCACTTT.

This clonotype occurred a few times. The chain employs TRBV20-1 and TRBJ2-7; D remains ambiguous. V lost 0 bases and J lost 5, with 5 bases in between. CDR3 length: 11 residues. The germline CDR1 and CDR2 sequences are DFQATT and SNEGSKA (reference sequence). CDR3 DNA: TGCAGTGCTAGAGATCTCGACGAGCAGTACTTC. Its translation: CSARDLDEQYF.

This clonotype has just a few counts. J is TRBJ2-7 and V is TRBV6-1; TRBD1 aligns across 9 bases. Looked up from germline, CDR1 is MNHNS and CDR2 is SASEGT. The V gene end was trimmed by 6 bases and the J gene end by 2 bases; junction bases not matched to a gene: 8. The CDR3 covers 15 residues. This CDR3 is CASRPSTGGTYEQYF. The CDR3 region has the DNA TGTGCCAGCAGACCCTCGACAGGGGGAACCTACGAGCAGTACTTC.

This clonotype was picked up one time. The chain uses TRBV10-2 and TRBJ1-5; 10 bases map to TRBD1. The CDR3 has 14 amino acids. The V gene end was trimmed by 6 bases and the J gene end by 6 bases; junction bases not matched to a gene: 5. The germline V gene encodes CDR1 WSHSY and CDR2 SAAADI. CDR3 in amino acids: CASRTGGEGQPQHF. CDR3 sequence (DNA): TGCGCCAGCAGGACAGGGGGCGAGGGTCAGCCCCAGCATTTT.

This CDR3 reads CSASREVGSPLHF. Written as DNA, the CDR3 is TGCAGTGCCTCCAGGGAGGTCGGTTCACCCCTCCACTTT. The J gene is TRBJ1-6, the V gene TRBV20-1; a weak D match, TRBD1 (5 bases). This CDR3 contains 13 residues. V was cut by 6 bases and J by 9 bases, with 15 bases left in between. CDR1 is DFQATT and CDR2 is SNEGSKA in the germline V gene (reference sequence).